These T cell receptor beta chains were read from a single sample in a study of blood T cell repertoires in COVID-19. Generated by immunoSEQ multiplex PCR, the TCRdb table keeps only in-frame clones and is missing some. The sample carries 200,000 or so clones, about 87% recorded once. Sample: PBMCs or T cells enriched from blood (not recorded which). Source of these receptors: a woman aged 25 to 39 who had recovered from COVID-19. Each CDR3 is given with its conserved first and last residue. D genes are given only for firm matches. A row's size may be missing; if present it is once, few, many or a size class.

TRBV6-5	-	TRBJ1-2	-	TGTGCCAGCAGCCCCCCACGCCGGGACATCTATGGCTACACCTTC	CASSPPRRDIYGYTF
TRBV9	-	TRBJ1-3	-	TGTGCCAGCAGCGTACGGGGAGGTGGAAACACCATATATTTT	CASSVRGGGNTIYF
TRBV28	-	TRBJ1-4	TRBD1	TGTGCCAGCACCGCGACAGGGGACGGTGAAAAACTGTTTTTT	CASTATGDGEKLFF
TRBV5-1	-	TRBJ2-2	TRBD1	TGCGCCAGCAACCCCGGCAGGGGGCTGGACACCGGGGAGCTGTTTTTT	CASNPGRGLDTGELFF
TRBV18	-	TRBJ1-1	-	TGTGCCAGCTCACCAGGCGACTCGGGCACTGAAGCTTTCTTT	CASSPGDSGTEAFF
TRBV6-2/TRBV6-3	-	TRBJ2-3	TRBD2	TGTGCCAGCAGTTACTCAACTAGCGGGCCTAGCACAGATACGCAGTATTTT	CASSYSTSGPSTDTQYF
TRBV7-9	-	TRBJ2-4	-	TGTGCCAGCAGCTCCACGGGTATAGCCAAAAACATTCAGTACTTC	CASSSTGIAKNIQYF
TRBV9	-	TRBJ2-3	TRBD2	TGTGCCAGCAGCGTCAGCCTGTCTAAGCGGGGGGCCCCCACAGATACGCAGTATTTT	CASSVSLSKRGAPTDTQYF
TRBV29-1	-	TRBJ1-1	TRBD1	TGCAGCGTTGAACAGGGGGGCACTGAAGCTTTCTTT	CSVEQGGTEAFF
TRBV5-5	once	TRBJ2-3	-	TGTGCCAGCAGCTTAGTTCCCAGGAGCACAGATACGCAGTATTTT	CASSLVPRSTDTQYF
TRBV9	-	TRBJ1-2	-	TGTGCCAGCTTCTCCGTCGGTCCCTATGGCTACACCTTC	CASFSVGPYGYTF
TRBV2	-	TRBJ2-2	TRBD2	TGTGCCAGCAATTTAGCGGGGATGACCGGGGAGCTGTTTTTT	CASNLAGMTGELFF
TRBV7-7	once	TRBJ1-3	-	TGTGCCAGCAGCCAGGGCTCTGGAAACACCATATATTTT	CASSQGSGNTIYF
TRBV12-5	-	TRBJ1-2	TRBD1	TGTGCTAGTGGTTCCAGGGGGTATGGCTACACCTTC	CASGSRGYGYTF
TRBV28	-	TRBJ2-1	TRBD2	TGTGCCGCCGCACCGAAGTGGTGGGGACTAGCGGGGGAAGGAAAGTTCTTC	CAAAPKWWGLAGEGKFF
TRBV5-1	-	TRBJ2-1	TRBD2	TGCGCCAGCAGCCAGATAGCGGGGGGTCCCTACAATGAGCAGTTCTTC	CASSQIAGGPYNEQFF
TRBV19	once	TRBJ1-2	-	TGTGCCAGTAGTATAAGACAGAACTATGGCTACACCTTC	CASSIRQNYGYTF
TRBV7-9	-	TRBJ2-3	-	TGTGCCAGCAGCTTACTGACTAGCACAGATACGCAGTATTTT	CASSLLTSTDTQYF
TRBV6-5	-	TRBJ1-1	-	TGTGCCAGCAGTTACTCACAGGGTGGGCTGAACACTGAAGCTTTCTTT	CASSYSQGGLNTEAFF
TRBV5-1	-	TRBJ1-1	-	TGCGCCAGCAGCTTGGGACAGGAGAACACTGAAGCTTTCTTT	CASSLGQENTEAFF
TRBV6-2/TRBV6-3	-	TRBJ1-5	TRBD1	TGTGCCAGCAGTCGGGACAGACATCAGCCCCAGCATTTT	CASSRDRHQPQHF
TRBV19	-	TRBJ2-3	TRBD1	TGTGCCAGTAGTAGGCAGGGGGTGGACACAGATACGCAGTATTTT	CASSRQGVDTDTQYF
TRBV6-5	-	TRBJ2-7	TRBD2	TGTGCCAGCACCCCCCCAAGCGGGGGTAAATACGAGCAGTACTTC	CASTPPSGGKYEQYF
TRBV19	once	TRBJ2-1	TRBD1	TGTGCCAGTAGTATCCCCCTACGGACAGGGTACAATGAGCAGTTCTTC	CASSIPLRTGYNEQFF
TRBV7-6	-	TRBJ2-2	-	TGTGCCAGCAGCTTGGGGGCCTACACCGGGGAGCTGTTTTTT	CASSLGAYTGELFF
TRBV4-3	once	TRBJ1-3	-	TGCGCCAGCAGCCAAGATCGCGTATCCTCTGGAAACACCATATATTTT	CASSQDRVSSGNTIYF
TRBV11-2	once	TRBJ1-4	TRBD1	TGTGCCAGCAGCCCCGGACAGGGTGAAAAACTGTTTTTT	CASSPGQGEKLFF
TRBV4-1	-	TRBJ1-2	TRBD1	TGCGCCAGCAGCCAAGATGTCATTCGACAGGGTGATGGCTACACCTTC	CASSQDVIRQGDGYTF
TRBV7-6	-	TRBJ2-7	TRBD1	TGTGCCAGCAGCTTACGGCCATCGGTACAGGGGGCAATTGATTACGAGCAGTACTTC	CASSLRPSVQGAIDYEQYF
TRBV25-1	-	TRBJ1-1	TRBD1	TGTGCCAGCAGAACCCGGGACAGCCAAAAAGGAGCTTTCTTT	CASRTRDSQKGAFF
TRBV7-2	-	TRBJ2-2	-	TGTGCCAGCAGCTATGGGTCTAGCCCCGGGGAGCTGTTTTTT	CASSYGSSPGELFF
TRBV5-4	once	TRBJ2-5	TRBD1	TGTGCCAGCTCCACCGCCACAGGGGGCGCAGAGACCCAGTACTTC	CASSTATGGAETQYF
TRBV7-3	-	TRBJ2-1	-	TGTGCCAGCAGCTTATCGATATCCGGGTACAATGAGCAGTTCTTC	CASSLSISGYNEQFF
TRBV2	-	TRBJ1-3	TRBD1	TGTGCCAGCGGGGACAGGGTTACAGGAAACACCATATATTTT	CASGDRVTGNTIYF
TRBV5-6	once	TRBJ2-1	-	TGTGCCAGCAGCTTGGGGTCCAGGGGCGGGAATGAGCAGTTCTTC	CASSLGSRGGNEQFF
TRBV5-1	-	TRBJ1-5	-	TGCGCCAGCAGCTTGGGAGTAGGGAGTCAGCCCCAGCATTTT	CASSLGVGSQPQHF
TRBV4-3	-	TRBJ2-1	TRBD2	TGCGCCAGCAGCCAAGAAGGGACTAGCGGGGGGGCCAATGAGCAGTTCTTC	CASSQEGTSGGANEQFF
TRBV11-2	-	TRBJ1-2	TRBD1	TGTGCCAGCAGCTTAGAAGGGGGCGGCTACACCTTC	CASSLEGGGYTF
TRBV6-2/TRBV6-3	-	TRBJ2-1	TRBD1	TGTGCCAGCAGTTACAGGACAGGGCCGCAGTTCTTC	CASSYRTGPQFF
TRBV11-3	-	TRBJ2-3	-	TGTGCCAGCAGCCGCGGGGTCGGGGGGCGCACAGATACGCAGTATTTT	CASSRGVGGRTDTQYF
TRBV25-1	-	TRBJ1-6	-	TGTGCCAGCAGTTCCAACTACAACGGGAATTCACCCCTCCACTTT	CASSSNYNGNSPLHF
TRBV4-3	-	TRBJ1-2	-	TGCGCCAGCAGCCAAGATCGATCGGTAGCTAACTATGGCTACACCTTC	CASSQDRSVANYGYTF
TRBV4-2	-	TRBJ2-7	TRBD2	TGTGCCAGCAGGACTAGCGGGGGGCCCTACGAGCAGTACTTC	CASRTSGGPYEQYF
TRBV7-2	-	TRBJ2-7	TRBD2	TGTGCCAGCAGATTCCGGGGGGGTGTAGACTACGAGCAGTACTTC	CASRFRGGVDYEQYF
TRBV6-5	-	TRBJ2-7	-	TGTGCCAGCAGTTCGAACCAGAGGGCGTACGAGCAGTACTTC	CASSSNQRAYEQYF
TRBV9	-	TRBJ2-3	TRBD2	TGTGCCAGCAGCGCCCTTCCAGCGGGGAATGCAGATACGCAGTATTTT	CASSALPAGNADTQYF
TRBV12-3/TRBV12-4	once	TRBJ1-3	-	TGTGCCAGCAGTTTAAACTCCTGGGCCACCATATATTTT	CASSLNSWATIYF
TRBV29-1	-	TRBJ2-7	-	TGCAGCGTTGAGGCGGCTAACGAGCAGTACTTC	CSVEAANEQYF
TRBV4-1	-	TRBJ2-1	TRBD2	TGCGCCAGCAGCCAAGGATGGCGGGGGGGCTCCTACAATGAGCAGTTCTTC	CASSQGWRGGSYNEQFF
TRBV18	-	TRBJ1-1	-	TGTGCCAGCTCACCTGACAGCCACACTGAAGCTTTCTTT	CASSPDSHTEAFF